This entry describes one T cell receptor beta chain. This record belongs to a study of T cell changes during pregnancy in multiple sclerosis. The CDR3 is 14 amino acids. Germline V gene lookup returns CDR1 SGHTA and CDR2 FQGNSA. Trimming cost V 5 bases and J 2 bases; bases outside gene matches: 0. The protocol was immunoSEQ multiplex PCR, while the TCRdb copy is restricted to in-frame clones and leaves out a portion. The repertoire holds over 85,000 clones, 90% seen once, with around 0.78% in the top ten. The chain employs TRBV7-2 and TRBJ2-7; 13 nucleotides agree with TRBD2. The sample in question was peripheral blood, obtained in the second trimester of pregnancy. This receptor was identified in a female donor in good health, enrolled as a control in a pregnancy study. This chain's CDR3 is CASSTSGRAYEQYF. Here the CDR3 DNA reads TGTGCCAGCAGCACTAGCGGGAGGGCCTACGAGCAGTACTTC.